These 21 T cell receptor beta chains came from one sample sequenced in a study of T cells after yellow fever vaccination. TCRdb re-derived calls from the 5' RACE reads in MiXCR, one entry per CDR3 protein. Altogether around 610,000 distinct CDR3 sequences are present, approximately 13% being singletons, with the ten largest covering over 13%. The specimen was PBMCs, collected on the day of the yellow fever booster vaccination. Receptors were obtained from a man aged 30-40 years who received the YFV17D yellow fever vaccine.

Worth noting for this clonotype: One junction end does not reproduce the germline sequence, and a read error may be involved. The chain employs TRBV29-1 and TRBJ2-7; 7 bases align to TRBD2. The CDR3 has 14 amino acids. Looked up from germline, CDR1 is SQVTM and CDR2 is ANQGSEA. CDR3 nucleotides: TGCAGCGTCGAAGCGGGACCCCGCGGGGACGAGCAGTACTTC. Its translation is CSVEAGPRGDEQYF.

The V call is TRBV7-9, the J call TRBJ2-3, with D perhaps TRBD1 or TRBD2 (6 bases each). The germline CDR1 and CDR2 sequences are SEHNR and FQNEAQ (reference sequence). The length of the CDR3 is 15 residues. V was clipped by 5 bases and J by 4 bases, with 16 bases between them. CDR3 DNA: TGTGCCAGCAGCCTAGGGGGGCTGGACGCAGATACGCAGTATTTT. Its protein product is CASSLGGLDADTQYF.

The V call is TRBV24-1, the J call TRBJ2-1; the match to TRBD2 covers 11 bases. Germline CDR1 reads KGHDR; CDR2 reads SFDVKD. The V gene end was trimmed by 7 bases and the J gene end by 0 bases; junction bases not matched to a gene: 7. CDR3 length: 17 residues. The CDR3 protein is CATRRLAGSSSYNEQFF. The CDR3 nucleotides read TGTGCCACCAGACGACTAGCGGGATCATCCTCCTACAATGAGCAGTTCTTC.

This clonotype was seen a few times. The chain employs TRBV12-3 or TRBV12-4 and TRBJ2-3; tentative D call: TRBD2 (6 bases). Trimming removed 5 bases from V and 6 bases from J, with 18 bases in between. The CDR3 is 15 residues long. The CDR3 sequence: CASSPEAGYRDTQYF. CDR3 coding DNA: TGTGCCAGCAGTCCCGAAGCGGGCTATAGGGATACGCAGTATTTT.

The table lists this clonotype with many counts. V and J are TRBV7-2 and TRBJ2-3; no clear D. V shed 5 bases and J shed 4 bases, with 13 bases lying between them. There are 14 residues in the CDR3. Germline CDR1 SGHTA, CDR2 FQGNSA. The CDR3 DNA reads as TGTGCCAGCAGCCCCCCCCCTCTGGCAGATACGCAGTATTTT. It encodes CASSPPPLADTQYF.

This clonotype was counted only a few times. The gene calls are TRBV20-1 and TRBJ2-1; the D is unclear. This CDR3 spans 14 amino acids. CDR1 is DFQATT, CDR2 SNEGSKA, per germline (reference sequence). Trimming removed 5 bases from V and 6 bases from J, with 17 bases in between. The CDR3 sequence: CSALTSGYGNEQFF. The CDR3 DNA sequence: TGCAGTGCTCTAACTTCCGGGTACGGCAATGAGCAGTTCTTC.

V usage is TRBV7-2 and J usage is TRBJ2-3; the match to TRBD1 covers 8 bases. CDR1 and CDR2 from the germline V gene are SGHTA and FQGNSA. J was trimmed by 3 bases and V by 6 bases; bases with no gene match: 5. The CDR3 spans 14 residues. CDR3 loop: CASRKDRVTDTQYF. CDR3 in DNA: TGTGCCAGCAGAAAGGACAGGGTAACAGATACGCAGTATTTT.

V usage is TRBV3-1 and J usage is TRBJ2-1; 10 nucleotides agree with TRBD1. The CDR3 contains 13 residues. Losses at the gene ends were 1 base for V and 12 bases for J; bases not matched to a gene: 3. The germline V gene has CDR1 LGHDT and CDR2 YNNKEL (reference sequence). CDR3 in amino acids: CASSQARDRGQFF. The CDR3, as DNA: TGTGCCAGCAGCCAAGCCCGGGACAGGGGGCAGTTCTTC.

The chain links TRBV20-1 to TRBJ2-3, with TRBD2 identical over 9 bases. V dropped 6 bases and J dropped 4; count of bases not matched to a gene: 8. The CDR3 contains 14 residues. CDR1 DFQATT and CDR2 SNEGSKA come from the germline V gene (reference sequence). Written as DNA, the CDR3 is TGCAGTGCCCTTAGCGGGAGACGCTCAGATACGCAGTATTTT. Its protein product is CSALSGRRSDTQYF.

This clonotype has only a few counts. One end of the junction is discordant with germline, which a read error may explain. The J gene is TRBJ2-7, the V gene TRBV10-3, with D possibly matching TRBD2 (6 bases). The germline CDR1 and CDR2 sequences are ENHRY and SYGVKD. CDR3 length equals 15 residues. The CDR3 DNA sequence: TGTGCCATCAGTAACATTAACCGGGACTCCAACGAGCAGTACTTC. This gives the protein CAISNINRDSNEQYF.

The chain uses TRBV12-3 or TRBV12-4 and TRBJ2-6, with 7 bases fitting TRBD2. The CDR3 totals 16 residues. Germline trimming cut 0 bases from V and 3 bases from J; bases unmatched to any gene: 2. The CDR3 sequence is CASSLAAGVGANVLTF. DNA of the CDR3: TGTGCCAGCAGTTTAGCGGCGGGGGTTGGGGCCAACGTCCTGACTTTC.

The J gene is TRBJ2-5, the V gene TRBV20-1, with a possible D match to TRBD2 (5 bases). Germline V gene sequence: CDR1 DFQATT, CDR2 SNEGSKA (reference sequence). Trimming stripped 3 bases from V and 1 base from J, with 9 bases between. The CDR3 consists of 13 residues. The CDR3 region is CSARDGLQETQYF. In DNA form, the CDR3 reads TGCAGTGCTAGGGACGGACTCCAAGAGACCCAGTACTTC.

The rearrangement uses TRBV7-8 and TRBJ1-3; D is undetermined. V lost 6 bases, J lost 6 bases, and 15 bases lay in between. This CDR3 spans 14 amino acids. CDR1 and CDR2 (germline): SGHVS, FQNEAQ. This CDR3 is CASRHEGGVNTIYF. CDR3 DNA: TGTGCCAGCAGACACGAGGGTGGAGTAAACACCATATATTTT.

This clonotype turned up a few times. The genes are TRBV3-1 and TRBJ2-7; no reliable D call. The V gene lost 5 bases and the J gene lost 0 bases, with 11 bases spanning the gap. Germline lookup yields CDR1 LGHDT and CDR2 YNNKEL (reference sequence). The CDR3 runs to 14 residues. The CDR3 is CASSYYGSSYEQYF. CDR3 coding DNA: TGTGCCAGCAGCTACTACGGGTCCTCCTACGAGCAGTACTTC.

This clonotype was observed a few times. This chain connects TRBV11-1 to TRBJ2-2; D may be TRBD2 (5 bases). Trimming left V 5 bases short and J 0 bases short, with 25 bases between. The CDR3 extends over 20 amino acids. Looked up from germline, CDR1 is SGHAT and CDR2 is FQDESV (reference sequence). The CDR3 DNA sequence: TGTGCCAGCAGCCGCAGAGGGCCGGGGAAAGTAGTAACGAACACCGGGGAGCTGTTTTTT. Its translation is CASSRRGPGKVVTNTGELFF. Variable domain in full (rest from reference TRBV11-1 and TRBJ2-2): EAEVAQSPRYKITEKSQAVAFWCDPISGHATLYWYRQILGQGPELLVQFQDESVVDDSQLPKDRFSAERLKGVDSTLKIQPAELGDSAMYLCASSRRGPGKVVTNTGELFFGEGSRLTVL.

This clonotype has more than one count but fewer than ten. The CDR3 loop reads CASSLYSGLTGTSGYNEQFF. CDR3 DNA sequence: TGTGCCAGCAGCTTATATTCAGGTCTGACCGGAACTAGCGGTTACAATGAGCAGTTCTTC. The V gene is TRBV7-9, the J gene TRBJ2-1; 8 nucleotides agree with TRBD2. With 2 bases clipped from V and 4 bases from J, the junction kept 19 bases outside the gene matches. This CDR3 is built from 20 residues. The germline V gene encodes CDR1 SEHNR and CDR2 FQNEAQ (reference sequence).

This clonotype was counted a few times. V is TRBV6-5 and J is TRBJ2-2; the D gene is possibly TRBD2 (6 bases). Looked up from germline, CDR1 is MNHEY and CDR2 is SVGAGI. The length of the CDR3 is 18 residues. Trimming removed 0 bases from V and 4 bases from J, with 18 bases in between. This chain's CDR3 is CASSYSGTGVAITGELFF. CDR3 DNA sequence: TGTGCCAGCAGTTACTCGGGAACGGGAGTGGCAATCACCGGGGAGCTGTTTTTT.

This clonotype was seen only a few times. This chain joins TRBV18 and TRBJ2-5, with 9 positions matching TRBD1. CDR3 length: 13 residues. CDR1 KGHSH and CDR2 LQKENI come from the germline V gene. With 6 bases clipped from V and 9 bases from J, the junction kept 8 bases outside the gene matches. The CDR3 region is CASSPGTGRAQYF. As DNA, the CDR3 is TGTGCCAGCTCGCCTGGGACAGGGAGGGCCCAGTACTTC. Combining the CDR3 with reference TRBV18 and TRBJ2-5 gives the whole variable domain NAGVMQNPRHLVRRRGQEARLRCSPMKGHSHVYWYRQLPEEGLKFMVYLQKENIIDESGMPKERFSAEFPKEGPSILRIQQVVRGDSAAYFCASSPGTGRAQYFGPGTRLLVL.

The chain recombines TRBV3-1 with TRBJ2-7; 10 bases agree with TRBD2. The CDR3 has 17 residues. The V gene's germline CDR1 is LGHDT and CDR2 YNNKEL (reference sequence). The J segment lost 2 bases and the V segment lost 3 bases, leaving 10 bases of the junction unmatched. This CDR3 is CASSQTPSGSRTYEQYF. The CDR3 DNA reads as TGTGCCAGCAGCCAGACCCCTAGCGGGAGCCGGACCTACGAGCAGTACTTC.

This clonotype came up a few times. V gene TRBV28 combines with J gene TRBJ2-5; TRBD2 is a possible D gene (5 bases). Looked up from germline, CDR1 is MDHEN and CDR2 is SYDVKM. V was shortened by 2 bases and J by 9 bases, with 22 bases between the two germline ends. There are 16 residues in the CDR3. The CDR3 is CASSLRRRWYPGAQYF. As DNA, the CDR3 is TGTGCCAGCAGTTTACGGAGAAGATGGTACCCCGGGGCCCAGTACTTC.

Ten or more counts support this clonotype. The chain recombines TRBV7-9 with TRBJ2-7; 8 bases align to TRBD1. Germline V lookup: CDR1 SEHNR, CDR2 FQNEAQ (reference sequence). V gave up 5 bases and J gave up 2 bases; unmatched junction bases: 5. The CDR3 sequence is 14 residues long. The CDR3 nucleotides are TGTGCCAGCAGCCTAGACAGGGGTGCCTACGAGCAGTACTTC. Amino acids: CASSLDRGAYEQYF.